This T cell receptor (beta chain) was recovered during a study of beta chain features in type 1 diabetes. The length of the CDR3 is 14 residues. V lost 4 bases to trimming and J lost 2 bases, with 12 bases between them. Germline assignment: CDR1 MDHEN and CDR2 SYDVKM. Only one heparinised blood draw was taken per donor, and its volume averaged about 120 mL. Study-level findings and limits: Any PCR bias toward short templates would affect both groups alike. When cDNA is sequenced, cells with high TCR expression could be over-represented. There were fewer insertions and more deletions at the VDJ junctions of type 1 diabetes patients. Type 1 diabetes patients showed a moderate but significant shortening of TCRB CDR3s in all four CD4+ subsets.

Reverse transcription of all isolated RNA meant that expressed TCRB transcripts were sequenced. The repertoire was sequenced with immunoSEQ multiplex PCR; TCRdb's copy has only in-frame clones and lacks some. The sample includes fewer than 350,000 clones, roughly 15% of them seen just once. This clone was observed a few times. Its target is not known. The sequenced sample was naive CD4+ T cells from blood. The genes are TRBV28 and TRBJ2-7; TRBD2 might be the D (6 bases). The receptor was isolated from a man aged 18 to 29 with type 1 diabetes. In DNA, the CDR3 is TGTGCCAGCAGTTCCCCTCCGGGGGCCTACGAGCAGTACTTC. Its translation: CASSSPPGAYEQYF.